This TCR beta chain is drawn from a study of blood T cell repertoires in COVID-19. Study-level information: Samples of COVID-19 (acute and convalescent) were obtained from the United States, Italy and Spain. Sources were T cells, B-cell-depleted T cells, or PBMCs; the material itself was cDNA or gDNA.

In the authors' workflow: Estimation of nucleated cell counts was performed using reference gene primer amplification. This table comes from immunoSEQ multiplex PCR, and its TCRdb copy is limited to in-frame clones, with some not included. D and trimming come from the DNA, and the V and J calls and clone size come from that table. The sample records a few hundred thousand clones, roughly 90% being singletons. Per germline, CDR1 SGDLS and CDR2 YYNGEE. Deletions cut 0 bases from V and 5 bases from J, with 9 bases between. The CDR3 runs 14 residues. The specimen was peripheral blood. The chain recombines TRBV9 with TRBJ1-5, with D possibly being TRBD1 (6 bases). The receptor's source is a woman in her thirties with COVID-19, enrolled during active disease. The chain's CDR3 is CASSVDGGDQPQHF. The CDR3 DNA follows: TGTGCCAGCAGCGTAGATGGGGGCGATCAGCCCCAGCATTTT.